A selection of T cell receptor beta chains follows, all from one sample in a study of cytomegalovirus exposure and HLA in healthy donors. Sequencing was performed with immunoSEQ multiplex PCR; in TCRdb, only in-frame clones are kept and a portion is missing. The sample gives over 130,000 clones, 70% to 90% of which show up once; 0.4% to 0.55% is in the top ten. The sequencing input was PBMCs. These receptors were obtained from a woman aged 40 to 50 in good health and CMV-seronegative. Each CDR3 is given with its conserved first and last residue. The order of the fields is V gene, D gene, J gene, CDR3 length, clone size, CDR3 protein, CDR3 DNA. A D gene is named only where the DNA matches it firmly. Some rows have no size entry. The others give once, few or many, or a class for an expanded clone.

>TRBV18|TRBD1|TRBJ2-1|16|-
CASSPQGAGSYNEQFF
TGTGCCAGCTCACCTCAGGGGGCAGGCTCCTACAATGAGCAGTTCTTC
>TRBV5-1|-|TRBJ2-6|17|-
CASSLGVGGSGANVLTF
TGCGCCAGCAGCTTGGGGGTGGGGGGCTCTGGGGCCAACGTCCTGACTTTC
>TRBV19|-|TRBJ2-3|15|-
CATTNRGGSTDTQYF
TGTGCCACTACCAACCGGGGTGGAAGCACAGATACGCAGTATTTT
>TRBV5-1|-|TRBJ2-3|16|-
CASSLAGSPNTDTQYF
TGCGCCAGCAGCTTGGCCGGGAGTCCCAACACAGATACGCAGTATTTT
>TRBV9|TRBD2|TRBJ2-1|17|-
CASSEGLAGAVYNEQFF
TGTGCCAGCAGCGAGGGACTAGCGGGAGCTGTGTACAATGAGCAGTTCTTC
>TRBV11-3|-|TRBJ1-2|18|-
CASSPIGPLRIQWGGYTF
TGTGCCAGCAGCCCCATAGGACCCCTTCGTATACAATGGGGCGGCTACACCTTC
>TRBV10-2|TRBD2|TRBJ2-1|13|-
CATVGREHNEQFF
TGCGCCACCGTCGGGAGGGAACACAATGAGCAGTTCTTC
>TRBV6-6|-|TRBJ2-5|14|-
CASSLPRGQETQYF
TGTGCCAGCAGCTTACCCAGGGGCCAAGAGACCCAGTACTTC
>TRBV10-3|TRBD2|TRBJ2-3|13|-
CAIKAGDEDTQYF
TGTGCCATCAAAGCGGGAGACGAAGATACGCAGTATTTT
>TRBV6-5|-|TRBJ2-7|14|-
CASSYSNLSYEQYF
TGTGCCAGCAGTTACTCGAACCTATCCTACGAGCAGTACTTC
>TRBV5-5|TRBD2|TRBJ2-1|15|few
CASSLGLAEYNEQFF
TGTGCCAGCAGCTTGGGACTAGCGGAGTACAATGAGCAGTTCTTC
>TRBV29-1|-|TRBJ2-2|14|once
CSVDPGGPPGELFF
TGCAGCGTTGACCCGGGGGGCCCTCCCGGGGAGCTGTTTTTT
>TRBV5-8|-|TRBJ2-7|18|-
CASIEEGRGGPWGYEQYF
TGTGCCAGCATCGAAGAAGGGAGGGGGGGACCTTGGGGCTACGAGCAGTACTTC
>TRBV4-2|-|TRBJ2-6|16|-
CASSQDVLAGANVLTF
TGTGCCAGCAGCCAAGATGTGTTAGCTGGGGCCAACGTCCTGACTTTC